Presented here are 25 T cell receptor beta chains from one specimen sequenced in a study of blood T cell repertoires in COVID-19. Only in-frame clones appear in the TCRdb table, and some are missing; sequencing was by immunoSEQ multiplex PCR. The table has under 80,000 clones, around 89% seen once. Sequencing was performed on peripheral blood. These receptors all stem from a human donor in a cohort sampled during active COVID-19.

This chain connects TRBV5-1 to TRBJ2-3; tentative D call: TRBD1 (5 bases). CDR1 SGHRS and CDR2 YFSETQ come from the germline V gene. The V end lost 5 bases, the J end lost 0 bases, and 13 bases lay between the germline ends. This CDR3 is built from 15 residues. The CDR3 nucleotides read TGCGCCAGCAGTCCAGACAGTTTGAGCACAGATACGCAGTATTTT. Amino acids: CASSPDSLSTDTQYF.

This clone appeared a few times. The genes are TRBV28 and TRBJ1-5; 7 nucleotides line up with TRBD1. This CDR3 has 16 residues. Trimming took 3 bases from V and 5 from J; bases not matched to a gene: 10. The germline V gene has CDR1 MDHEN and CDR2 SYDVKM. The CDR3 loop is CASSLRMTGLDQPQHF. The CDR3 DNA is TGTGCCAGCAGTTTGCGGATGACAGGGTTGGATCAGCCCCAGCATTTT.

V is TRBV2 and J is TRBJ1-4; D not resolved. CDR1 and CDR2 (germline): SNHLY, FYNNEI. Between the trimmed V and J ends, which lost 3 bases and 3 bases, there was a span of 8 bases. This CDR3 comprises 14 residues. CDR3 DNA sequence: TGTGCCAGCAGTGACAGGCTCGCTAATGAAAAACTGTTTTTT. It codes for CASSDRLANEKLFF.

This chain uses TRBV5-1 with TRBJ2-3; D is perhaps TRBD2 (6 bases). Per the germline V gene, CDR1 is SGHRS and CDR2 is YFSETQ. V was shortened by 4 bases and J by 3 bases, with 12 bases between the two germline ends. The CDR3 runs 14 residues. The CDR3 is CASSRGVGTDTQYF. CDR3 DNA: TGCGCCAGCAGCCGCGGGGTGGGGACAGATACGCAGTATTTT.

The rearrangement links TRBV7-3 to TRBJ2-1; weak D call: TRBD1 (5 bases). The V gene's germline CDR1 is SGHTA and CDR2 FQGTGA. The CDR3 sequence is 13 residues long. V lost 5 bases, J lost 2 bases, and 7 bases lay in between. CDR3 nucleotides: TGTGCCAGCAGCGAACAGGCCTACAATGAGCAGTTCTTC. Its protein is CASSEQAYNEQFF. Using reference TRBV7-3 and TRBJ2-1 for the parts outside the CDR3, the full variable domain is GAGVSQTPSNKVTEKGKYVELRCDPISGHTALYWYRQSLGQGPEFLIYFQGTGAADDSGLPNDRFFAVRPEGSVSTLKIQRTERGDSAVYLCASSEQAYNEQFFGPGTRLTVL.

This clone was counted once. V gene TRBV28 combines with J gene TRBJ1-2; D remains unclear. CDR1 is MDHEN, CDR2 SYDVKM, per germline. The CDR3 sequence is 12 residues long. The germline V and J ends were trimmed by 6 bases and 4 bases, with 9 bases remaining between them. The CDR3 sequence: CASRTGAYGYTF. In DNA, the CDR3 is TGTGCCAGCAGGACGGGTGCCTATGGCTACACCTTC.

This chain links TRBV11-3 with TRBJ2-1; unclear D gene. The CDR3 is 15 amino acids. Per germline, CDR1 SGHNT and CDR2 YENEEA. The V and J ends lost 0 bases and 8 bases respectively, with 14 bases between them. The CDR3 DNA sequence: TGTGCCAGCAGCTTAGATTCGGGTGGGTTTTATGAGCAGTTCTTC. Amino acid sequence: CASSLDSGGFYEQFF.

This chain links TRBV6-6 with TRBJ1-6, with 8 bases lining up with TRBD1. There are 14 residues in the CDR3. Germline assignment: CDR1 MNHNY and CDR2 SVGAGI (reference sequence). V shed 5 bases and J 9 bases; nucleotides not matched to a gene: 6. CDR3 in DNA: TGTGCCAGCAGTACCGCAGGGGGCAGTTCACCCCTCCACTTT. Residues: CASSTAGGSSPLHF.

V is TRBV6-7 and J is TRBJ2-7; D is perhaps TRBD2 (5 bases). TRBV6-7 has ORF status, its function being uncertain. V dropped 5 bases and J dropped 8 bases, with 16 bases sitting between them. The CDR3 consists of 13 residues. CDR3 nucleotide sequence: TGTGCCAGCAGTCTCCCTGACGGGGTTCAGCAGTACGTC. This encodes CASSLPDGVQQYV.

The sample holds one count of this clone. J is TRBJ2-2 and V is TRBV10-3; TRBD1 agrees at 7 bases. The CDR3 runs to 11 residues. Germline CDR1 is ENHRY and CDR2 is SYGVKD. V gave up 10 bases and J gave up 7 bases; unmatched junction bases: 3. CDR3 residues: CATDRDGELFF. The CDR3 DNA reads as TGTGCCACCGACAGGGACGGGGAGCTGTTTTTT.

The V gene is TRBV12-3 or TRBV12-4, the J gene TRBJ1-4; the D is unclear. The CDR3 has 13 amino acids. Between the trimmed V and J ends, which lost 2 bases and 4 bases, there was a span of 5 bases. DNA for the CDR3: TGTGCCAGCAGTTTAAGAGATAATGAAAAACTGTTTTTT. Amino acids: CASSLRDNEKLFF.

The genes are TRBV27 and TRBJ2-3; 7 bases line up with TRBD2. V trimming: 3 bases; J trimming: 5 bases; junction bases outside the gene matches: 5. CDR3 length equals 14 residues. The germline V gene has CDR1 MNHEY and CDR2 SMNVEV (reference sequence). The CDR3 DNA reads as TGTGCCAGCAGTTTGTTTGCGGGGGAAGATACGCAGTATTTT. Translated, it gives CASSLFAGEDTQYF.

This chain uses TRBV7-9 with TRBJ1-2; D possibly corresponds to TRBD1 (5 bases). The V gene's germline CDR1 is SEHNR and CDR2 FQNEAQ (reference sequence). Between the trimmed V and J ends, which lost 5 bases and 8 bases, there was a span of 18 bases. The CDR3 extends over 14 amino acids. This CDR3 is CASSVGMWDSGYTF. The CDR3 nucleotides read TGTGCCAGCAGCGTAGGCATGTGGGACTCCGGCTACACCTTC.

The CDR3, as DNA: TGTGCCAGCAGCTTAGGGCAGTCCTACAATGAGCAGTTCTTC. Protein: CASSLGQSYNEQFF. The V call is TRBV7-3, the J call TRBJ2-1; D uncertain. V was cut by 2 bases and J by 1 base, with 6 bases left in between. CDR1 is SGHTA, CDR2 FQGTGA, per germline. The length of the CDR3 is 14 residues.

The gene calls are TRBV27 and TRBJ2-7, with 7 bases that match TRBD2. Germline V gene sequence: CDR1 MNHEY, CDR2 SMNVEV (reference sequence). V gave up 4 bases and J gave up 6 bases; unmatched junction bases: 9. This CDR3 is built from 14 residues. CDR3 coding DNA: TGTGCCAGCAGTTCCCTGATGGGAGGGAGCGAGCAGTACTTC. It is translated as CASSSLMGGSEQYF.

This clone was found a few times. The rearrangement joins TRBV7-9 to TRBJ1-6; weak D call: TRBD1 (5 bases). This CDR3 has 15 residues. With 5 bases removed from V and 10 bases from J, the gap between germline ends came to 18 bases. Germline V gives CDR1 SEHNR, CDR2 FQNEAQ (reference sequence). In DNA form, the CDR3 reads TGTGCCAGCAGCGACGGACAATGGGGACTATCACCCCTCCACTTT. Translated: CASSDGQWGLSPLHF.

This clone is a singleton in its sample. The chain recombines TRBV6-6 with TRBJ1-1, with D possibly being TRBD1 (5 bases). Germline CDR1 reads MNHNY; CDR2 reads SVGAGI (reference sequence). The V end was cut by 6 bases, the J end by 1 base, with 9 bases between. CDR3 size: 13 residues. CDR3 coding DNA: TGTGCCAGCAGACAGGAAAAGAACACTGAAGCTTTCTTT. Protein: CASRQEKNTEAFF.

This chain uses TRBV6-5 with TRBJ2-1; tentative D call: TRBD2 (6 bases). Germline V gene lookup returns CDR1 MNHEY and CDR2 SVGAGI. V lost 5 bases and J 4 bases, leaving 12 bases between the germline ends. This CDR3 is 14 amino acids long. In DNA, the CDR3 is TGTGCCAGCAGTAGCGGGCTAAAATACAATGAGCAGTTCTTC. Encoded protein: CASSSGLKYNEQFF.

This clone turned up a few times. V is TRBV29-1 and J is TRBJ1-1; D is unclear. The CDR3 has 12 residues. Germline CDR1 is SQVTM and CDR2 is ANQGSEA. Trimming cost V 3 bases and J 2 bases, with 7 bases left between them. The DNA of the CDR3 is TGCAGCGTTGACAGATTTAACACTGAAGCTTTCTTT. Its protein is CSVDRFNTEAFF. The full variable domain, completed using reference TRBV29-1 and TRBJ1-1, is SAVISQKPSRDICQRGTSLTIQCQVDSQVTMMFWYRQQPGQSLTLIATANQGSEATYESGFVIDKFPISRPNLTFSTLTVSNMSPEDSSIYLCSVDRFNTEAFFGQGTRLTVV.

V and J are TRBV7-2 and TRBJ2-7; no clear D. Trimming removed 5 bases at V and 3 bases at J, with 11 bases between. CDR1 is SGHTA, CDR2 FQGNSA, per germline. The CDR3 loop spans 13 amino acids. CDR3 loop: CASSLGYGYEQYF. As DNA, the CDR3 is TGTGCCAGCAGCCTAGGGTACGGCTACGAGCAGTACTTC.

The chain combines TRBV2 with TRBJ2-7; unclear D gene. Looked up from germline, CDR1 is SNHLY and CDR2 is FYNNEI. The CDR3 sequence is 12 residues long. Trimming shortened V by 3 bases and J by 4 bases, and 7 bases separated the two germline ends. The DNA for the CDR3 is TGTGCCAGCAGTGACCACGGGTACGAGCAGTACTTC. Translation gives CASSDHGYEQYF.

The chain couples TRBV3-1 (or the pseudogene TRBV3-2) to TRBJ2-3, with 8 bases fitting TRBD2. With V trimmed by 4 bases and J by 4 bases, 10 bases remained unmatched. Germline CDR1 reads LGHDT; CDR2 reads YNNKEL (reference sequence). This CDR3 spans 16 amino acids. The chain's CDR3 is CASSPTFSGNADTQYF. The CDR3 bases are TGTGCCAGCAGCCCCACTTTTAGCGGGAACGCAGATACGCAGTATTTT.

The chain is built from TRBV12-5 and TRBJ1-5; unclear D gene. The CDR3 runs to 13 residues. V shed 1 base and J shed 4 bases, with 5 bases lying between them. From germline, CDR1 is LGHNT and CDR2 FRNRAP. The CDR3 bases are TGTGCTAGTGGTTTGGGAGAGAATCAGCCCCAGCATTTT. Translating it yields CASGLGENQPQHF.

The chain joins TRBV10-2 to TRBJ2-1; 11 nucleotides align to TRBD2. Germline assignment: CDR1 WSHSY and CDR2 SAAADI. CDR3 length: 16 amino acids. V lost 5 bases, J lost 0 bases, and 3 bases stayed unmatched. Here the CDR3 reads CASSYSGGGSYNEQFF. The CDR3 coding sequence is TGCGCCAGCAGTTATAGCGGGGGGGGCTCCTACAATGAGCAGTTCTTC.

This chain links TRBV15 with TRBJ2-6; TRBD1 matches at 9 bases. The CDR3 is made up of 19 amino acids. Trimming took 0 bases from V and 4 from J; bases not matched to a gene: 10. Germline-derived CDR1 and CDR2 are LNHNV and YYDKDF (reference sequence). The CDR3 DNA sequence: TGTGCCACCAGCAGAGATCAGGGGACAGGGTTAGTCGGGGCCAACGTCCTGACTTTC. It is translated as CATSRDQGTGLVGANVLTF.